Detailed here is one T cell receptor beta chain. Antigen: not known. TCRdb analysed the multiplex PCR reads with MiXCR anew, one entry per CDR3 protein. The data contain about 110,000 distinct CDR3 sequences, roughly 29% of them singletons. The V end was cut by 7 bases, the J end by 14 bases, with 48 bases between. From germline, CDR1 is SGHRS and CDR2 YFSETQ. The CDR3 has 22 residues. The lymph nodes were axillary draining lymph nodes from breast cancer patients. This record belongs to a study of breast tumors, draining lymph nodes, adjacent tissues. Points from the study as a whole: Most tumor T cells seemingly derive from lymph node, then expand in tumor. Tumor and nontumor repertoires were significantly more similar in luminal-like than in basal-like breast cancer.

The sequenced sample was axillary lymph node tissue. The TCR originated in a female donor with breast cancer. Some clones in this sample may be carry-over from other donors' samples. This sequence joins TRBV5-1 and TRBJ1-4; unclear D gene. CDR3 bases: TGCGCCAGCTGCATCTCCGGGAGATCAGATACGCAGTATGTTGGCCCAGGCACCCGGCTGTTTTTT. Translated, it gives CASCISGRSDTQYVGPGTRLFF.